Below, 29 T cell receptor beta chains from the same sample are listed, as sequenced in a study of cytomegalovirus exposure and HLA in healthy donors. Primers: 60 Vbeta forward and 13 Jbeta reverse. TCRdb's copy holds only in-frame clones and misses some; the assay was immunoSEQ multiplex PCR. This sample has approximately 130,000 clones, with roughly 85% found just once. Sample: PBMCs. The receptors shown here come from a man between 35 and 55 years old in good health and CMV-seronegative.

This chain connects TRBV7-8 to TRBJ1-1; D may be TRBD1 (6 bases). Germline lookup yields CDR1 SGHVS and CDR2 FQNEAQ. With 5 bases removed from V and 1 base from J, the gap between germline ends came to 14 bases. CDR3 length: 15 residues. CDR3 loop: CASSHSIRGNTEAFF. DNA for the CDR3: TGTGCCAGCAGCCATAGCATCAGGGGGAACACTGAAGCTTTCTTT.

The chain carries TRBV19 and TRBJ2-2; TRBD2 agrees at 12 bases. This CDR3 is 15 amino acids long. The V segment lost 3 bases and the J segment 4 bases; nucleotides outside the gene matches: 0. Germline V gives CDR1 LNHDA, CDR2 SQIVND (reference sequence). CDR3 loop: CASSMTSGGTGELFF. CDR3 nucleotides: TGTGCCAGTAGTATGACTAGCGGGGGCACCGGGGAGCTGTTTTTT.

The V and J genes are TRBV7-2 and TRBJ1-4; TRBD1 is a possible D gene (6 bases). The CDR3 runs to 16 residues. Germline V gene lookup returns CDR1 SGHTA and CDR2 FQGNSA. V was clipped by 5 bases and J by 0 bases, with 13 bases between them. CDR3 protein: CASSLDRIATNEKLFF. CDR3 DNA: TGTGCCAGCAGCCTTGACAGGATCGCAACTAATGAAAAACTGTTTTTT.

The CDR3 loop reads CASSQDSQGFTYEQYF. The CDR3 region has the DNA TGCGCCAGCAGCCAAGATTCCCAGGGGTTCACCTACGAGCAGTACTTC. The rearrangement joins TRBV4-1 to TRBJ2-7, with a tentative D call TRBD1 (6 bases). Trimming took 0 bases from V and 2 from J, leaving 14 bases between them. Germline CDR1 reads MGHRA; CDR2 reads YSYEKL. The CDR3 consists of 16 residues.

This chain uses TRBV27 with TRBJ2-5, with 12 bases matching TRBD2. Per germline, CDR1 MNHEY and CDR2 SMNVEV (reference sequence). CDR3 length equals 16 residues. J gave up 2 bases and V 3 bases, and 4 bases lay outside the gene matches. In DNA, the CDR3 is TGTGCCAGCAGTTTCAGACTAGCGGGGGCTCAAGAGACCCAGTACTTC. Translating gives CASSFRLAGAQETQYF.

The chain links TRBV7-9 to TRBJ2-5, with 9 bases aligning to TRBD1. The CDR3 spans 15 residues. Germline lookup yields CDR1 SEHNR and CDR2 FQNEAQ (reference sequence). V dropped 4 bases and J dropped 2; count of bases not matched to a gene: 5. CDR3 DNA sequence: TGTGCCAGCAGCTCCCAGGACAGGGGACAAGAGACCCAGTACTTC. It is translated as CASSSQDRGQETQYF.

This rearrangement joins TRBV5-1 to TRBJ2-2; 9 nucleotides agree with TRBD1. Germline V lookup: CDR1 SGHRS, CDR2 YFSETQ. The CDR3 runs 16 residues. The J segment lost 7 bases and the V segment lost 1 base, leaving 8 bases of the junction unmatched. The CDR3, as DNA: TGCGCCAGCAGCTTGAGATGGACAGGGGTCGGCGGGGAGCTGTTTTTT. This gives the protein CASSLRWTGVGGELFF.

The chain uses TRBV6-1 and TRBJ2-3; 7 bases match TRBD1. CDR3 size: 15 residues. V trimming: 2 bases; J trimming: 4 bases; junction bases outside the gene matches: 6. Per the germline V gene, CDR1 is MNHNS and CDR2 is SASEGT. In DNA form, the CDR3 reads TGTGCCAGCAGTGAAATAGGGGGCGTCGCAGATACGCAGTATTTT. Residues: CASSEIGGVADTQYF.

The chain is built from TRBV11-2 and TRBJ2-7, with D unresolved. Per germline, CDR1 SGHAT and CDR2 FQNNGV. V was shortened by 0 bases and J by 2 bases, with 5 bases between the two germline ends. The CDR3 spans 13 residues. CDR3 in amino acids: CASSLDTTYEQYF. CDR3 DNA sequence: TGTGCCAGCAGCTTAGACACAACCTACGAGCAGTACTTC. Together with reference TRBV11-2 and TRBJ2-7, the CDR3 gives the full variable domain: EAGVAQSPRYKIIEKRQSVAFWCNPISGHATLYWYQQILGQGPKLLIQFQNNGVVDDSQLPKDRFSAERLKGVDSTLKIQPAKLEDSAVYLCASSLDTTYEQYFGPGTRLTVT.

Details on this clone: Mismatch with germline at one junction end may stem from a read error. The CDR3 loop is CASSKEGRTSLFF. CDR3 coding DNA: TGCGCCAGCAGCAAAGAGGGGCGGACTAGCCTGTTCTTC. The V gene is TRBV4-3, the J gene TRBJ2-1; 8 positions agree with TRBD2. This CDR3 has 13 residues. The germline gives CDR1 LGHNA, CDR2 YSLEER.

The CDR3 nucleotides read TGCAGCGTTGAAATGAGCACTGAAGCTTTCTTT. Residues: CSVEMSTEAFF. The V call is TRBV29-1, the J call TRBJ1-1; D uncertain. Per the germline V gene, CDR1 is SQVTM and CDR2 is ANQGSEA. This CDR3 has 11 amino acids. The V gene lost 2 bases and the J gene lost 4 bases, with 5 bases spanning the gap.

The rearrangement uses TRBV7-2 and TRBJ2-3; 10 bases align to TRBD2. The germline V gene has CDR1 SGHTA and CDR2 FQGNSA. CDR3 length: 16 amino acids. The J segment lost 1 base and the V segment lost 4 bases, leaving 5 bases of the junction unmatched. As DNA, the CDR3 is TGTGCCAGCAGCTACGACGGACTAGCGGGCACAGATACGCAGTATTTT. Encoded protein: CASSYDGLAGTDTQYF.

This clone occurred once. This sequence joins TRBV4-2 and TRBJ2-3, with 7 bases that match TRBD1. CDR1 is LGHNA, CDR2 YNFKEQ, per germline. This CDR3 comprises 16 residues. V shed 0 bases, J shed 5 bases, and the junction held 8 bases outside the gene matches. The DNA of the CDR3 is TGTGCCAGCAGCCAAGAAGCGACAGGGCTGGGAGATACGCAGTATTTT. Its translation: CASSQEATGLGDTQYF.

The DNA of the CDR3 is TGTGCCAGCAGTGGTCCGAGGACAGGGGGCGCGGGCTACACCTTC. It yields the protein CASSGPRTGGAGYTF. The V and J genes are TRBV25-1 and TRBJ1-2; 11 bases match TRBD1. Germline-derived CDR1 and CDR2 are MGHDK and SYGVNS. The J segment lost 8 bases and the V segment lost 4 bases, leaving 9 bases of the junction unmatched. The CDR3 has 15 residues.

This clone was observed a single time. The CDR3 bases are TGTGCCAGCAGCCCTTGGACATCCCCCTCCTACGAGCAGTACTTC. Residues: CASSPWTSPSYEQYF. The chain links TRBV7-9 to TRBJ2-7; TRBD1 might be the D (5 bases). The V gene lost 5 bases and the J gene lost 0 bases, with 14 bases spanning the gap. The CDR3 consists of 15 residues. Germline V gene lookup returns CDR1 SEHNR and CDR2 FQNEAQ (reference sequence).

The chain employs TRBV7-2 and TRBJ2-1, with 9 bases that match TRBD2. V lost 4 bases, J lost 3 bases, and 4 bases stayed unmatched. Per germline, CDR1 SGHTA and CDR2 FQGNSA. CDR3 length: 15 residues. CDR3 DNA sequence: TGTGCCAGCAGCTCAGCGGGGGGATTCTACAATGAGCAGTTCTTC. It specifies CASSSAGGFYNEQFF.

The chain joins TRBV28 to TRBJ1-5, with a tentative D call TRBD1 (5 bases). The CDR3 contains 16 residues. Germline V gene data show CDR1 as MDHEN and CDR2 as SYDVKM. With 4 bases removed from V and 2 bases from J, the gap between germline ends came to 15 bases. The chain's CDR3 is CASSSSRGGGNQPQHF. The CDR3 DNA reads as TGTGCCAGCAGTTCTTCCCGCGGGGGAGGCAATCAGCCCCAGCATTTT. Drawing the rest from reference TRBV28 and TRBJ1-5, the complete variable domain is DVKVTQSSRYLVKRTGEKVFLECVQDMDHENMFWYRQDPGLGLRLIYFSYDVKMKEKGDIPEGYSVSREKKERFSLILESASTNQTSMYLCASSSSRGGGNQPQHFGDGTRLSIL.

This sequence joins TRBV6-6 and TRBJ2-7; D may be TRBD1 (5 bases). Germline V gene lookup returns CDR1 MNHNY and CDR2 SVGAGI (reference sequence). Deletions cut 10 bases from V and 4 bases from J, with 17 bases between. This CDR3 region has 13 residues. CDR3 in DNA: TGTGCCACCCACGCAGGTCCAGGGTACGAGCAGTACTTC. Its protein product is CATHAGPGYEQYF.

Only one count was recorded for this clone. The rearrangement uses TRBV20-1 and TRBJ2-1; no clear D gene. The CDR3 runs 11 residues. Germline lookup yields CDR1 DFQATT and CDR2 SNEGSKA (reference sequence). V was cut by 5 bases and J by 3 bases, with 5 bases left in between. This CDR3 reads CSALNYNEQFF. The CDR3 nucleotides are TGCAGTGCTTTAAACTACAATGAGCAGTTCTTC.

This chain connects TRBV2 to TRBJ2-2; perhaps TRBD1 as D (6 bases). The V gene lost 4 bases and the J gene lost 2 bases, with 14 bases spanning the gap. The CDR3 length is 16 residues. From germline, CDR1 is SNHLY and CDR2 FYNNEI. This CDR3 reads CASSVIRGGNTGELFF. In nucleotides, the CDR3 is TGTGCCAGCAGTGTAATCAGGGGCGGTAACACCGGGGAGCTGTTTTTT.

This chain uses TRBV9 with TRBJ1-2, with a tentative D call TRBD1 (6 bases). This CDR3 has 15 amino acids. The V end lost 2 bases, the J end lost 3 bases, and 14 bases lay between the germline ends. Looked up from germline, CDR1 is SGDLS and CDR2 is YYNGEE. The CDR3 nucleotides read TGTGCCAGCAGCGTGGGGGCCCGAGGCGACTATGGCTACACCTTC. Protein product: CASSVGARGDYGYTF. The variable domain in full, completed from reference TRBV9 and TRBJ1-2, reads DSGVTQTPKHLITATGQRVTLRCSPRSGDLSVYWYQQSLDQGLQFLIQYYNGEERAKGNILERFSAQQFPDLHSELNLSSLELGDSALYFCASSVGARGDYGYTFGSGTRLTVV.

This sequence joins TRBV28 and TRBJ2-5; a possible D gene is TRBD2 (6 bases). Per the germline V gene, CDR1 is MDHEN and CDR2 is SYDVKM. Deletions cut 3 bases from V and 5 bases from J, with 10 bases between. The CDR3 has 13 amino acids. The CDR3 spells CASSLGGAETQYF. CDR3 nucleotide sequence: TGTGCCAGCAGTTTGGGGGGTGCTGAGACCCAGTACTTC. Drawing the rest from reference TRBV28 and TRBJ2-5, the complete variable domain is DVKVTQSSRYLVKRTGEKVFLECVQDMDHENMFWYRQDPGLGLRLIYFSYDVKMKEKGDIPEGYSVSREKKERFSLILESASTNQTSMYLCASSLGGAETQYFGPGTRLLVL.

V usage is TRBV6-5 and J usage is TRBJ2-7; tentatively, D is TRBD2 (6 bases). The V gene lost 7 bases and the J gene lost 1 base, with 14 bases spanning the gap. Per germline, CDR1 MNHEY and CDR2 SVGAGI. The CDR3 extends over 14 amino acids. The DNA for the CDR3 is TGTGCCAGCACCCAAATGGGGGGATCCTACGAGCAGTACTTC. Translated, it gives CASTQMGGSYEQYF.

This clone has only a few counts. The V gene is TRBV28, the J gene TRBJ2-1, with D possibly being TRBD2 (5 bases). The CDR3 totals 17 residues. CDR1 is MDHEN, CDR2 SYDVKM, per germline. V lost 5 bases and J lost 0, with 17 bases in between. The CDR3: CASSPPPRVRSYNEQFF. CDR3 bases: TGTGCCAGCAGTCCTCCCCCGAGGGTTCGCTCCTACAATGAGCAGTTCTTC. Supplemented by reference TRBV28 and TRBJ2-1, the full variable domain reads DVKVTQSSRYLVKRTGEKVFLECVQDMDHENMFWYRQDPGLGLRLIYFSYDVKMKEKGDIPEGYSVSREKKERFSLILESASTNQTSMYLCASSPPPRVRSYNEQFFGPGTRLTVL.

The chain links TRBV19 to TRBJ2-3; D is unclear. The V end lost 3 bases, the J end lost 1 base, and 8 bases lay between the germline ends. The CDR3 totals 14 residues. Per the germline V gene, CDR1 is LNHDA and CDR2 is SQIVND (reference sequence). This CDR3 reads CASSMRPRTDTQYF. CDR3 in DNA: TGTGCCAGTAGTATGCGTCCCCGCACAGATACGCAGTATTTT.

The V gene is TRBV4-3, the J gene TRBJ2-3; the match to TRBD1 covers 8 bases. The CDR3 has 15 amino acids. V lost 0 bases to trimming and J lost 3 bases; unmatched junction nucleotides: 2. Germline V lookup: CDR1 LGHNA, CDR2 YSLEER. The CDR3 DNA follows: TGCGCCAGCAGCCAAGATCGGACAGGGACAGATACGCAGTATTTT. Residues: CASSQDRTGTDTQYF.

The chain links TRBV7-9 to TRBJ1-4; TRBD1 matches at 7 bases. This CDR3 spans 15 amino acids. Trimming cost V 1 base and J 7 bases; bases outside gene matches: 6. Germline CDR1 SEHNR, CDR2 FQNEAQ (reference sequence). The CDR3 bases are TGTGCCAGCAGCTTAGGGGCAGGGGGAAGTGAAAAACTGTTTTTT. This gives the protein CASSLGAGGSEKLFF.

V and J are TRBV5-4 and TRBJ2-5, with TRBD2 matching 8 bases. Germline CDR1 reads SGHNT; CDR2 reads YYREEE (reference sequence). The CDR3 sequence is 14 residues long. V dropped 3 bases and J dropped 5; count of bases not matched to a gene: 6. CDR3 residues: CASSSQRGKETQYF. The DNA of the CDR3 is TGTGCCAGCAGCTCTCAGCGGGGGAAGGAGACCCAGTACTTC.

Points on this clone: A junction end diverges from the germline sequence, so it may reflect a read error. The J gene is TRBJ2-7, the V gene TRBV7-9; the D gene is possibly TRBD1 (6 bases). This CDR3 comprises 14 residues. Germline CDR1 and CDR2: SEHNR and FQNEAQ (reference sequence). The CDR3 DNA is TGTTCCAGCAGCCTCCGCGGTGGGGGCAACGAGCAGTACTTC. Its translation: CSSSLRGGGNEQYF.